These 18 T cell receptor beta chains were all obtained from the same sample, sequenced in a study of T cells in localized non-small cell lung cancer. Generated by immunoSEQ multiplex PCR, the TCRdb table keeps only in-frame clones and is missing some. Of 20,000 to 25,000 clones listed, around nine tenths are singletons. This specimen consisted of PBMCs, obtained before any cancer treatment. The receptor set was obtained from a man between 40 and 70 years old with stage II squamous cell lung carcinoma.

This chain joins TRBV7-9 and TRBJ1-2, with TRBD1 identical over 9 bases. This CDR3 has 14 amino acids. V trimming: 3 bases; J trimming: 4 bases; junction bases outside the gene matches: 3. CDR1 and CDR2 (germline): SEHNR, FQNEAQ (reference sequence). CDR3 in amino acids: CASSFGQGIYGYTF. The DNA of the CDR3 is TGTGCCAGCAGCTTCGGACAGGGGATCTATGGCTACACCTTC.

V usage is TRBV5-5 and J usage is TRBJ2-7; D is undetermined. CDR3 length: 12 amino acids. Between the trimmed V and J ends, which lost 1 base and 4 bases, there was a span of 6 bases. CDR1 is SGHKS and CDR2 is YYEKEE in the germline V gene (reference sequence). CDR3 coding DNA: TGTGCCAGCAGCTTGAAGGTTTACGAGCAGTACTTC. Translation gives CASSLKVYEQYF.

The chain carries TRBV27 and TRBJ1-1, with D possibly matching TRBD1 (6 bases). CDR1 is MNHEY, CDR2 SMNVEV, per germline (reference sequence). Trimming shortened V by 8 bases and J by 0 bases, and 13 bases separated the two germline ends. CDR3 size: 14 residues. The CDR3 coding sequence is TGTGCCAGCGGCCAGGGACACATGAACACTGAAGCTTTCTTT. Its translation: CASGQGHMNTEAFF.

V gene TRBV28 combines with J gene TRBJ2-5; 9 nucleotides agree with TRBD1. This CDR3 is built from 14 residues. The junction had 8 bases not matched to a gene; V was cut back by 8 bases and J by 4 bases. The germline V gene has CDR1 MDHEN and CDR2 SYDVKM. The CDR3 DNA is TGTGCCAGCCTGACAGGGGGTCGTCGAGAGACCCAGTACTTC. Amino acid sequence: CASLTGGRRETQYF.

This chain uses TRBV5-4 with TRBJ2-1, with a weak D call TRBD2 (5 bases). The length of the CDR3 is 16 residues. V was clipped by 6 bases and J by 0 bases, with 16 bases between them. Germline-derived CDR1 and CDR2 are SGHNT and YYREEE (reference sequence). The CDR3 reads CASTSLVPGSYNEQFF. CDR3 DNA: TGTGCCAGCACTTCACTAGTTCCGGGCTCCTACAATGAGCAGTTCTTC.

The rearrangement uses TRBV10-3 and TRBJ2-7, with D uncertain. The CDR3 sequence is 11 residues long. V shed 10 bases and J shed 2 bases, with 9 bases lying between them. Germline lookup yields CDR1 ENHRY and CDR2 SYGVKD. CDR3 nucleotide sequence: TGTGCCACCAAGGCAGCCTACGAGCAGTACTTC. Its protein is CATKAAYEQYF.

The chain has TRBV6-5 and TRBJ2-3; perhaps TRBD2 as D (5 bases). Germline V gene lookup returns CDR1 MNHEY and CDR2 SVGAGI. The CDR3 runs to 14 residues. The germline V and J ends were trimmed by 6 bases and 2 bases, with 12 bases remaining between them. CDR3 DNA: TGTGCCAGCAGACTCGGACTCACCACAGATACGCAGTATTTT. Protein: CASRLGLTTDTQYF.

The chain carries TRBV13 and TRBJ2-1; the D call may be TRBD1 or TRBD2 (6 bases each). Germline-derived CDR1 and CDR2 are PRHDT and FYEKMQ (reference sequence). This CDR3 has 13 amino acids. V lost 7 bases, J lost 9 bases, and 16 bases lay in between. CDR3 sequence (DNA): TGTGCCAGCACCACTGGGGGGCTCGGTGAGCAGTTCTTC. It translates to CASTTGGLGEQFF.

This sequence joins TRBV7-2 and TRBJ2-2; 8 nucleotides agree with TRBD2. CDR3 length equals 16 residues. Trimming cost V 0 bases and J 7 bases; bases outside gene matches: 7. The germline V gene has CDR1 SGHTA and CDR2 FQGNSA. The CDR3 DNA is TGTGCCAGCAGCTTAGCGGTCCCCCGGGGGGGCGGGGAGCTGTTTTTT. Translation: CASSLAVPRGGGELFF. Drawing the rest from reference TRBV7-2 and TRBJ2-2, the complete variable domain is GAGVSQSPSNKVTEKGKDVELRCDPISGHTALYWYRQSLGQGLEFLIYFQGNSAPDKSGLPSDRFSAERTGGSVSTLTIQRTQQEDSAVYLCASSLAVPRGGGELFFGEGSRLTVL.

The chain recombines TRBV20-1 with TRBJ1-2, with a tentative D call TRBD1 (5 bases). Trimming cost V 3 bases and J 8 bases, with 10 bases left between them. Germline V gene lookup returns CDR1 DFQATT and CDR2 SNEGSKA (reference sequence). The CDR3 extends over 11 amino acids. CDR3 in amino acids: CSASRDEGYTF. Here the CDR3 DNA reads TGCAGTGCTAGCAGGGACGAGGGCTACACCTTC.

As to this clone: At one boundary the junction diverges from the germline segment, which might be a read error. The V gene is TRBV7-7, the J gene TRBJ2-1, with 7 positions matching TRBD2. This CDR3 has 15 residues. Germline loops: CDR1 SSHAT, CDR2 FNYEAQ (reference sequence). The CDR3 coding sequence is TGTGCTAGCAGCCCCGGGGGAGGGGTCGACAATGAGCAGTTCTTC. Its protein product is CASSPGGGVDNEQFF.

The chain couples TRBV28 to TRBJ2-1, with 10 bases matching TRBD2. Germline assignment: CDR1 MDHEN and CDR2 SYDVKM. Trimming at V came to 7 bases and at J to 1 base, leaving 7 bases not matched to a gene. The CDR3 length is 16 residues. The CDR3 DNA sequence: TGTGCCAGCACCCTCGGGGGACTAGCGTCCTACAATGAGCAGTTCTTC. Protein sequence: CASTLGGLASYNEQFF.

The genes are TRBV5-1 and TRBJ2-7; 7 bases line up with TRBD1. The V segment lost 0 bases and the J segment 3 bases; nucleotides outside the gene matches: 12. In germline, CDR1 is SGHRS, CDR2 YFSETQ. The CDR3 length is 17 residues. The CDR3 loop reads CASSLGGLRDSGYEQYF. DNA of the CDR3: TGCGCCAGCAGCTTGGGAGGCCTCCGGGACAGCGGCTACGAGCAGTACTTC.

This clone occurred a few times. This chain links TRBV5-1 with TRBJ1-1; 9 bases are a match to TRBD1. Per the germline V gene, CDR1 is SGHRS and CDR2 is YFSETQ. Trimming took 4 bases from V and 11 from J; bases not matched to a gene: 6. This CDR3 region has 12 residues. The CDR3 region has the DNA TGCGCCAGCAGCGCTAGGGACAGGGAGGCTTTCTTT. Encoded protein: CASSARDREAFF.

Written as DNA, the CDR3 is TGTGCCAGTAGTATAACTAGCGGGGTTCCCTACAATGAGCAGTTCTTC. This translates into CASSITSGVPYNEQFF. This chain uses TRBV19 with TRBJ2-1, with 10 bases lining up with TRBD2. The CDR3 has 16 residues. Trimming cost V 2 bases and J 2 bases; bases outside gene matches: 3. Germline V lookup: CDR1 LNHDA, CDR2 SQIVND (reference sequence). Together with reference TRBV19 and TRBJ2-1, the CDR3 gives the full variable domain: DGGITQSPKYLFRKEGQNVTLSCEQNLNHDAMYWYRQDPGQGLRLIYYSQIVNDFQKGDIAEGYSVSREKKESFPLTVTSAQKNPTAFYLCASSITSGVPYNEQFFGPGTRLTVL.

The chain links TRBV11-3 to TRBJ2-2, with D perhaps TRBD1 (5 bases). This CDR3 has 14 residues. The germline CDR1 and CDR2 sequences are SGHNT and YENEEA. V lost 2 bases and J 5 bases, leaving 9 bases between the germline ends. The CDR3 DNA sequence: TGTGCCAGCAGCTTAACAGGATTAACCGGGGAGCTGTTTTTT. Encoded protein: CASSLTGLTGELFF.

This clone came up a few times. The V gene is TRBV30, the J gene TRBJ1-6; unclear D gene. V was shortened by 4 bases and J by 6 bases, with 13 bases between the two germline ends. Germline assignment: CDR1 GTSNPN and CDR2 SVGIG (reference sequence). The CDR3 contains 14 residues. The CDR3 loop is CAWNAVFGNSPLHF. DNA of the CDR3: TGTGCCTGGAATGCCGTTTTTGGTAATTCACCCCTCCACTTT.

The genes are TRBV9 and TRBJ1-4; no reliable D call. CDR3 length: 15 residues. CDR1 is SGDLS, CDR2 YYNGEE, per germline. Trimming removed 4 bases from V and 0 bases from J, with 10 bases in between. CDR3 sequence reads: CASSPYTSTNEKLFF. CDR3 DNA: TGTGCCAGCAGCCCATACACGTCAACTAATGAAAAACTGTTTTTT. The full variable domain, rest sourced from reference TRBV9 and TRBJ1-4, is DSGVTQTPKHLITATGQRVTLRCSPRSGDLSVYWYQQSLDQGLQFLIQYYNGEERAKGNILERFSAQQFPDLHSELNLSSLELGDSALYFCASSPYTSTNEKLFFGSGTQLSVL.